The 12 T cell receptor beta chains below come from one sample, sequenced in a study of beta chain features in type 1 diabetes. Reverse transcribing all isolated RNA meant expressed TCRB transcripts were sequenced. The table came from immunoSEQ multiplex PCR; TCRdb's copy has only in-frame clones and leaves some out. The top ten clones hold approximately 0.019% of a sample with a few hundred thousand clones, around 15% of them seen once. Sequences were obtained from naive CD4+ T cells from blood. The receptors come from a woman younger than 30 in good health.

The J gene is TRBJ2-1, the V gene TRBV7-3, with unresolved D. The CDR3 has 14 amino acids. Germline loops: CDR1 SGHTA, CDR2 FQGTGA. Deletions cut 2 bases from V and 6 bases from J, with 11 bases between. The CDR3 is CASSLGLTTNEQFF. CDR3 sequence (DNA): TGTGCCAGCAGCTTAGGCTTAACTACCAATGAGCAGTTCTTC.

In its sample, this clone was seen a few times. The V gene is TRBV6-5, the J gene TRBJ2-4; D not resolved. The CDR3 contains 13 residues. The germline CDR1 and CDR2 sequences are MNHEY and SVGAGI. V was pared by 7 bases and J by 0 bases, with 7 bases between. The CDR3 loop reads CASKRRAKNIQYF. DNA of the CDR3: TGTGCCAGCAAAAGGAGAGCCAAAAACATTCAGTACTTC.

This chain joins TRBV28 and TRBJ2-5; a possible D gene is TRBD2 (6 bases). Per germline, CDR1 MDHEN and CDR2 SYDVKM. Trimming shortened V by 1 base and J by 7 bases, and 16 bases separated the two germline ends. The CDR3 is 15 residues long. The CDR3 bases are TGTGCCAGCAGTTTATCCCCGGGGGTCGCTCGGACCCAGTACTTC. This codes for CASSLSPGVARTQYF.

This clone was counted a few times. The CDR3 spells CASSLQGGTDTQYF. CDR3 sequence (DNA): TGTGCCAGCAGCTTACAGGGGGGCACAGATACGCAGTATTTT. The chain has TRBV7-2 and TRBJ2-3, with 7 bases aligning to TRBD1. The CDR3 sequence is 14 residues long. CDR1 and CDR2 from the germline V gene are SGHTA and FQGNSA. The trim removed 2 bases at V and 1 base at J, leaving 0 bases unmatched.

CDR3 in amino acids: CASSSGTDNYGYTF. In DNA, the CDR3 is TGTGCCAGCAGCTCCGGGACAGACAACTATGGCTACACCTTC. The chain is built from TRBV5-6 and TRBJ1-2, with TRBD1 identical over 7 bases. J lost 2 bases, V lost 3 bases, and 4 bases had no gene match. CDR1 SGHDT and CDR2 YYEEEE come from the germline V gene. The CDR3 covers 14 residues.

This rearrangement joins TRBV5-1 to TRBJ2-1; the match to TRBD2 covers 11 bases. This CDR3 spans 18 amino acids. CDR1 and CDR2 (germline): SGHRS, YFSETQ. J lost 4 bases, V lost 1 base, and 10 bases had no gene match. As DNA, the CDR3 is TGCGCCAGCAGCTTGACTCCTCGACTAGCGGGATCTTACAATGAGCAGTTCTTC. Translation: CASSLTPRLAGSYNEQFF.

J is TRBJ2-2 and V is TRBV28; 10 positions match TRBD1. This CDR3 contains 16 residues. Germline V CDR1 and CDR2: MDHEN, SYDVKM. The J segment lost 5 bases and the V segment lost 4 bases, leaving 7 bases of the junction unmatched. The CDR3 here is CASSSTGTGVTGELFF. CDR3 nucleotide sequence: TGTGCCAGCAGTTCGACCGGGACAGGGGTGACCGGGGAGCTGTTTTTT.

This clone was seen more than once but under ten times. The genes are TRBV7-3 and TRBJ1-2; 7 nucleotides align to TRBD1. This CDR3 region has 14 residues. Germline V gene lookup returns CDR1 SGHTA and CDR2 FQGTGA. V dropped 6 bases and J dropped 0; count of bases not matched to a gene: 4. The CDR3 DNA sequence: TGTGCCAGCAGTCGGGACAGTTCTAACTATGGCTACACCTTC. Translation: CASSRDSSNYGYTF.

The V and J genes are TRBV9 and TRBJ2-3, with D perhaps matching TRBD1 (5 bases). The CDR3 runs 15 residues. Germline CDR1 and CDR2: SGDLS and YYNGEE. Trimming removed 4 bases at V and 2 bases at J, with 14 bases between. CDR3 in DNA: TGTGCCAGCAGCCCTCTTTGGGGCCCCACAGATACGCAGTATTTT. The encoded protein is CASSPLWGPTDTQYF.

The sample holds a few counts of this clone. The sample has other DNA sequences that encode this CDR3 too. CDR3 loop: CASRRTGGGYEQYF. CDR3 in DNA: TGTGCCAGCAGGCGGACAGGGGGCGGCTACGAGCAGTACTTC. The V call is TRBV27, the J call TRBJ2-7; 11 nucleotides agree with TRBD1. This CDR3 is 14 amino acids long. Germline CDR1 reads MNHEY; CDR2 reads SMNVEV (reference sequence). The V gene end was trimmed by 6 bases and the J gene end by 3 bases; junction bases not matched to a gene: 4.

This clone was counted a few times. The chain uses TRBV10-3 and TRBJ2-7; TRBD1 might be the D (5 bases). There are 12 residues in the CDR3. V was cut by 4 bases and J by 4 bases, with 8 bases left in between. Germline values: CDR1 ENHRY, CDR2 SYGVKD. In DNA, the CDR3 is TGTGCCATCAGTGCACAGGTTTACGAGCAGTACTTC. Amino acids: CAISAQVYEQYF.

The J gene is TRBJ1-1, the V gene TRBV30; the D is unclear. V was pared by 0 bases and J by 1 base, with 6 bases between. Germline V gene data show CDR1 as GTSNPN and CDR2 as SVGIG (reference sequence). CDR3 length: 13 amino acids. CDR3 DNA: TGTGCCTGGAGTGTAATAGAGAACACTGAAGCTTTCTTT. Encoded protein: CAWSVIENTEAFF.